The rows below give T cell receptor beta chains drawn from one sample of a study of blood T cell repertoires in COVID-19. The method was immunoSEQ multiplex PCR; TCRdb's version includes in-frame clones alone and lacks a portion of them. The repertoire has approximately 250,000 clones, around 89% of them found once; the top ten carry roughly 4.3%. Sequencing was carried out using PBMCs or T cells enriched from blood (not recorded which). These TCRs come from a woman aged 25 to 39 with acute COVID-19. The CDR3 runs from the conserved cysteine through the conserved F or W. D genes are given only for firm matches. Expanded clones get a size class; other rows say once, few or many, or leave the size out.

j_gene	abundance	v_gene	len	d_gene	CDR3nt	CDR3aa
TRBJ1-6	NA	TRBV19	16	TRBD1	TGTGCCAGTTCGGACAGGCCGGTGTCCTATAATTCACCCCTCCACTTT	CASSDRPVSYNSPLHF
TRBJ1-1	NA	TRBV2	13	NA	TGTGCCAGCAGTTCGACAGGGAACACTGAAGCTTTCTTT	CASSSTGNTEAFF
TRBJ2-2	NA	TRBV6-2/TRBV6-3	16	TRBD2	TGTGCCAGCAGTTATCCCCGGGAGGATGTTCCCGGGGAGCTGTTTTTT	CASSYPREDVPGELFF
TRBJ2-7	NA	TRBV24-1	14	NA	TGTGCCACCAGTGATGCGGACAGCTCCTACGAGCAGTACTTC	CATSDADSSYEQYF
TRBJ1-5	NA	TRBV4-1	15	NA	TGCGCCAGCAGCCCCGTAACGGGGGGACGTCAGCCCCAGCATTTT	CASSPVTGGRQPQHF
TRBJ2-1	NA	TRBV7-3	16	TRBD2	TGTGCCAGCAGCCTCTCGTCGGCGGGAGGGCTTAATGAGCAGTTCTTC	CASSLSSAGGLNEQFF
TRBJ1-1	NA	TRBV27	16	NA	TGTGCCAGCAGTTTACTCTCTGCCCCACGGGACACTGAAGCTTTCTTT	CASSLLSAPRDTEAFF
TRBJ1-2	NA	TRBV7-9	14	NA	TGTGCCAGCACGCTGGACAGCATCAACTATGGCTACACCTTC	CASTLDSINYGYTF
TRBJ2-7	NA	TRBV6-5	15	NA	TGTGCCAGCAGTTACTCGGGGGACACCCCCCGGACGCAGTACTTC	CASSYSGDTPRTQYF
TRBJ1-4	NA	TRBV14	15	NA	TGTGCCAGCAGCCCGCAGGAGGGTGGCTGGGAAAAACTGTTTTTT	CASSPQEGGWEKLFF
TRBJ2-7	NA	TRBV5-1	14	TRBD1	TGCGCCAGCAGCGACGGGACAGAGGTTTACGAGCAGTACTTC	CASSDGTEVYEQYF
TRBJ2-3	NA	TRBV3-1/TRBV3-2	15	TRBD2	TGTGCCAGCAAGGTAGCGGGGGACCACACAGATACGCAGTATTTT	CASKVAGDHTDTQYF
TRBJ2-6	once	TRBV7-2	17	TRBD2	TGTGCCAGCAGCTTGGCTAGCGGGAGTTATGGGGCCAACGTCCTGACTTTC	CASSLASGSYGANVLTF
TRBJ1-1	NA	TRBV5-1	15	TRBD1	TGCGCCAGCAGCTTGGAGGTGACAGGGGGCCGTGAAGCTTTCTTT	CASSLEVTGGREAFF
TRBJ1-3	NA	TRBV5-1	15	NA	TGCGCCAGCAGCTTGTTGGCAGACTCTGGAAACACCATATATTTT	CASSLLADSGNTIYF
TRBJ1-2	NA	TRBV4-1	14	TRBD1	TGCGCCAGCAGCCAGGACAGGGGAAGAGATGGCTACACCTTC	CASSQDRGRDGYTF
TRBJ2-1	NA	TRBV14	15	NA	TGTGCCAGCAGCCAAGATCTACGGAGGGGCAATGAGCAGTTCTTC	CASSQDLRRGNEQFF
TRBJ1-4	NA	TRBV4-1	16	NA	TGCGCCAGCAGCCAGGGACGGACAGTTCCCGGGGAAAAACTGTTTTTT	CASSQGRTVPGEKLFF
TRBJ2-1	NA	TRBV18	13	NA	TGTGCCAGCTCACCACTCCGGGACAATGAGCAGTTCTTC	CASSPLRDNEQFF
TRBJ1-1	NA	TRBV25-1	14	NA	TGTGCCAGCAGTGAAGCCAGGACATACACTGAAGCTTTCTTT	CASSEARTYTEAFF
TRBJ2-3	once	TRBV11-2	13	NA	TGTGCCTCATGTAAGGGGAATCCAGATACGCAGTATTTT	CASCKGNPDTQYF
TRBJ2-7	NA	TRBV29-1	12	NA	TGCAGCGTTGATGGGACTTCGGGGGAGCAGTACTTC	CSVDGTSGEQYF
TRBJ2-7	NA	TRBV6-6	17	TRBD2	TGTGCCAGCAGTCTCAATAGACTAGCGGGAAGCGTCCACGAGCAGTACTTC	CASSLNRLAGSVHEQYF
TRBJ2-5	NA	TRBV30	13	NA	TGTGCCTGGAGTCCCGGTAACGAGGGGACCCAGTACTTC	CAWSPGNEGTQYF
TRBJ2-1	once	TRBV28	12	NA	TGTGCCAGCGGCCCGGACACCAGGGAGCAGTTCTTC	CASGPDTREQFF
TRBJ2-3	NA	TRBV7-2	15	NA	TGTGCCAGCAGCTTAGAGAGCCAGGGCCCAGATACGCAGTATTTT	CASSLESQGPDTQYF
TRBJ1-1	NA	TRBV7-3	13	NA	TGTGCCAGCAGCCAGGACAGGAACACTGAAGCTTTCTTT	CASSQDRNTEAFF
TRBJ1-2	NA	TRBV6-5	15	TRBD1	TGTGCCAGCACCTCTCCAGGGGGCGATAGCTATGGCTACACCTTC	CASTSPGGDSYGYTF
TRBJ1-1	NA	TRBV21-1	13	NA	TGTGCCAGCAGCAAAGGGAGGGGAGGTAAAGCTTTCTTT	CASSKGRGGKAFF
TRBJ1-5	NA	TRBV28	14	NA	TGTGCCAGCAGTCGGGAGATAAGCAATCAGCCCCAGCATTTT	CASSREISNQPQHF
TRBJ1-1	NA	TRBV11-2	17	NA	TGTGCCAGCAGCTTATATGGGCGGGGGGCCTTGAACACTGAAGCTTTCTTT	CASSLYGRGALNTEAFF
TRBJ2-3	NA	TRBV6-5	15	TRBD2	TGTGCCAGCAGTTCTAGCGGGAGGGCCCTAGATACGCAGTATTTT	CASSSSGRALDTQYF
TRBJ2-4	NA	TRBV3-1/TRBV3-2	18	TRBD2	TGTGCCAGCAGCCCAGGGACTAGCGGGGGAGTAGCCAAAAACATTCAGTACTTC	CASSPGTSGGVAKNIQYF
TRBJ1-2	NA	TRBV5-5	11	NA	TGTGCCAGCAGCGAAACGGGTGGCTACACCTTC	CASSETGGYTF